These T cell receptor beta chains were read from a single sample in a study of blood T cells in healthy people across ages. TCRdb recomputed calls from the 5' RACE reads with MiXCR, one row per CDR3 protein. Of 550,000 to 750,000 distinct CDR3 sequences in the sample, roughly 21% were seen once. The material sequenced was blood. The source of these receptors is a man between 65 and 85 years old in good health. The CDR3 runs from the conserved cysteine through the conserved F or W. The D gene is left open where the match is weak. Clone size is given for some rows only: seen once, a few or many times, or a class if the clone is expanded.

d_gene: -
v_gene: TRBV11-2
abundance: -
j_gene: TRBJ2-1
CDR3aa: CASSTRAPYNEQFF
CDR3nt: TGTGCCAGCAGCACCCGGGCTCCCTACAATGAGCAGTTCTTC

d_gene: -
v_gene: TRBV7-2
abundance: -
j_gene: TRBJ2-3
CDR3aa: CASSQMGGTSTDTQYF
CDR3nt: TGTGCCAGCAGCCAAATGGGAGGTACTAGCACAGATACGCAGTATTTT

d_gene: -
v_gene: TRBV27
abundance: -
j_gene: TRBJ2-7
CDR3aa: CASSLSMAVLYEQYF
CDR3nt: TGTGCCAGCAGTTTATCGATGGCGGTTTTGTACGAGCAGTACTTC

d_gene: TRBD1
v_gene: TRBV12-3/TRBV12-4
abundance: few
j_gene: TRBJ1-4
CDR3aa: CVSSFRTGGEKLFF
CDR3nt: TGTGTCAGCAGTTTCAGGACAGGGGGAGAAAAACTGTTTTTT

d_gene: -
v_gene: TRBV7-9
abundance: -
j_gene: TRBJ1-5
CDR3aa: CASSESGTTNQPQHF
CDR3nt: TGTGCCAGCAGCGAATCCGGGACAACCAATCAGCCCCAGCATTTT

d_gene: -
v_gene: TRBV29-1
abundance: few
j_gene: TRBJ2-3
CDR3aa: CSVESGGTDAQYF
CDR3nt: TGCAGCGTTGAGTCGGGGGGCACAGATGCGCAGTATTTT

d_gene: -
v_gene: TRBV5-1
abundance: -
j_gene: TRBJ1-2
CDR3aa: CASSLDELYGYTF
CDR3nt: TGCGCCAGCAGCTTGGATGAGCTCTATGGCTACACCTTC

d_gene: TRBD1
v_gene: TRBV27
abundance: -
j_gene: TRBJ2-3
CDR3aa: CASSRLTGTKNTQYF
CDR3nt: TGTGCCAGCAGCCGTTTGACAGGGACAAAGAATACGCAGTATTTT

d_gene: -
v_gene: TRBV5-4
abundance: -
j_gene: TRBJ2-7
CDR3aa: CASSLGGRSSYEQYF
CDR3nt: TGTGCCAGCAGCTTGGGGGGACGTAGCTCCTACGAGCAGTACTTC

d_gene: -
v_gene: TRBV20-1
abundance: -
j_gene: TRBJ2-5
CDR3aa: CSARPPLGGPETQYF
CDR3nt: TGCAGTGCTAGACCCCCTCTGGGAGGTCCAGAGACCCAGTACTTC

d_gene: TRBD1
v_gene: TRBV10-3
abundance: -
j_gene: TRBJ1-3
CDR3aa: CAISPTVDRDGNTIYF
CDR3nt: TGTGCCATCAGTCCTACCGTAGACAGGGATGGAAACACCATATATTTT

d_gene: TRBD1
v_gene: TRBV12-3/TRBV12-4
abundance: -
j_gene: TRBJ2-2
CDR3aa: CASSFAGQGIGELFF
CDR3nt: TGTGCCAGCAGTTTTGCGGGACAGGGGATCGGGGAGCTGTTTTTT

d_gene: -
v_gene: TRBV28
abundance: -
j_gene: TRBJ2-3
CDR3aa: CASSLLLDTQYF
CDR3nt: TGTGCCAGCAGTTTATTGCTAGATACGCAGTATTTT

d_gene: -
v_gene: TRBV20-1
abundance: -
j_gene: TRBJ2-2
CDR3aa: CSVGRTNGEPFF
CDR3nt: TGCAGTGTAGGGAGAACGAACGGGGAGCCGTTTTTT

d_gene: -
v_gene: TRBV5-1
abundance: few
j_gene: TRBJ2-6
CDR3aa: CASSLGMYSGANVLTF
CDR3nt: TGCGCCAGCAGCTTGGGGATGTACTCTGGGGCCAACGTCCTGACTTTC

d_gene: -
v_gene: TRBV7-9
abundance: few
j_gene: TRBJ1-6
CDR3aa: CASSPGAGSPLHF
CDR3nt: TGTGCCAGCAGCCCGGGGGCCGGTTCACCCCTCCACTTT

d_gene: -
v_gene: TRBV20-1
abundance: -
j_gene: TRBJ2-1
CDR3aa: CSARDRGEVDYNEQFF
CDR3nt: TGCAGTGCTAGAGATAGGGGGGAGGTAGACTACAATGAGCAGTTCTTC